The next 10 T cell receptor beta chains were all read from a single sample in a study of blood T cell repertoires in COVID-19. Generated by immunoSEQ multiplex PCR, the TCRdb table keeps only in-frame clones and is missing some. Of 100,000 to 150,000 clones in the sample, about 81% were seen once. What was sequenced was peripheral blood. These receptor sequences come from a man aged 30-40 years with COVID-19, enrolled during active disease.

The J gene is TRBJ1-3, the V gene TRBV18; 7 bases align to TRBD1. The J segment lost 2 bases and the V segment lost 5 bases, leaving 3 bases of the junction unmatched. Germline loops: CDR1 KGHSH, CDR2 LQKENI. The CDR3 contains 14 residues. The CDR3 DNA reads TGTGCCAGCTCAACGGACAGGACTGGAAACACCATATATTTT. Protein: CASSTDRTGNTIYF.

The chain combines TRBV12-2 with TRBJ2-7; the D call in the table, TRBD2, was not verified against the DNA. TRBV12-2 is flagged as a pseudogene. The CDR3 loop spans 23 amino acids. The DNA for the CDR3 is TGTGCAAGTCGCTTAGCACCCAGAATTGGACGCCATCCACAGCGGGGCCCGACCTACGAGCAGTACTTC. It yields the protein CASRLAPRIGRHPQRGPTYEQYF.

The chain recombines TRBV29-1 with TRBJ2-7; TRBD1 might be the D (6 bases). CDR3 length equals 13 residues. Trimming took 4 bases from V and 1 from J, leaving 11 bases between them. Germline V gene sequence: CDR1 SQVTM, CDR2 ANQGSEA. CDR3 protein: CSVATGNSYEQYF. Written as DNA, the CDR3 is TGCAGCGTTGCGACAGGCAATTCCTACGAGCAGTACTTC.

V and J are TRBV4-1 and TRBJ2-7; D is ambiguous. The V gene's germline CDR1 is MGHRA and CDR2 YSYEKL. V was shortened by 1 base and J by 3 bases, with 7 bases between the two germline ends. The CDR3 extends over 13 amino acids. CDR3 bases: TGCGCCAGCAGCCAAGCTCAGGACTACGAGCAGTACTTC. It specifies CASSQAQDYEQYF.

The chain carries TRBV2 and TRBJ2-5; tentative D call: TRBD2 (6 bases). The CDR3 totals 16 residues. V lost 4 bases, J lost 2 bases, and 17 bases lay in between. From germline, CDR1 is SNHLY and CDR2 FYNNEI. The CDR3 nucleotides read TGTGCCAGCAGTGTGGAGGGAAGGGCAGGACAAGAGACCCAGTACTTC. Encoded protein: CASSVEGRAGQETQYF. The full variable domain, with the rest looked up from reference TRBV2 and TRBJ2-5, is EPEVTQTPSHQVTQMGQEVILRCVPISNHLYFYWYRQILGQKVEFLVSFYNNEISEKSEIFDDQFSVERPDGSNFTLKIRSTKLEDSAMYFCASSVEGRAGQETQYFGPGTRLLVL.

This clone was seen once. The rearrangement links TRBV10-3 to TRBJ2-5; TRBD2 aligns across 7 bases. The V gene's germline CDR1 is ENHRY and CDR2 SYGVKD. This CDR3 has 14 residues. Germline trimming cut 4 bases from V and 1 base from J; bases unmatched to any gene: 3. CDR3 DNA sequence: TGTGCCATCAGTGGTCCTAGCGGCCAAGAGACCCAGTACTTC. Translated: CAISGPSGQETQYF.

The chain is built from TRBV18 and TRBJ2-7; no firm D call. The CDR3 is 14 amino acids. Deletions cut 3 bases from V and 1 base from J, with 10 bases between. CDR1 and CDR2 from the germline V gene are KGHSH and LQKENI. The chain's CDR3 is CASSPNTDSYEQYF. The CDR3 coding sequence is TGTGCCAGCTCACCTAACACAGATTCCTACGAGCAGTACTTC.

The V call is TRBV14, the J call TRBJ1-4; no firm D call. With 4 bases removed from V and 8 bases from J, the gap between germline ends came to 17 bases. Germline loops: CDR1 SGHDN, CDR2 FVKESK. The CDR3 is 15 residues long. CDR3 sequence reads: CASSPPGSGGEKLFF. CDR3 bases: TGTGCCAGCAGCCCCCCGGGGTCTGGCGGAGAAAAACTGTTTTTT.

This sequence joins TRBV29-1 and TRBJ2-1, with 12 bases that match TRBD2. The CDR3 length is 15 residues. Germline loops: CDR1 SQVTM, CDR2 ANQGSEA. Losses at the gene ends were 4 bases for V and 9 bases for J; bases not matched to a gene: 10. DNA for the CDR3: TGCAGCGTTGTAAGGCTAGCGGGAGGGCCAGGTGAGCAGTTCTTC. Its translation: CSVVRLAGGPGEQFF.

The CDR3 sequence: CASSYGSRMDTQYF. CDR3 sequence (DNA): TGTGCCAGCAGTTACGGTTCTAGAATGGATACGCAGTATTTT. V usage is TRBV6-6 and J usage is TRBJ2-3; D is undetermined. CDR3 length equals 14 residues. Trimming cost V 2 bases and J 6 bases, with 12 bases left between them. Germline V CDR1 and CDR2: MNHNY, SVGAGI (reference sequence).